A few counts support the clone carrying this T cell receptor beta chain. Its antigen is unidentified. The CDR3 spans 17 residues. CDR1 is MDHEN and CDR2 is SYDVKM in the germline V gene. Between the trimmed V and J ends, which lost 3 bases and 7 bases, there was a span of 22 bases. Data came from immunoSEQ multiplex PCR; TCRdb stores just in-frame clones and leaves some out. The table shows nearly 8,000 clones, with around 74% occurring only once. These data originate in a study of OX40 agonist ivuxolimab in advanced cancers. The wider study: The eligibility criteria allowed prior anti-PD-1, anti-PD-L1 or anti-CTLA-4 therapy, and approximately 42% had some.

Study-wide findings and caveats: The expanded peripheral T cells' antigen specificity was not determined. Blood T cells, both CD4+ and CD8+, expanded clonally by week 6 at 0.1 to 3.0 mg/kg.

The sequences come from CD4+ or CD8+ T cells sorted from blood, collected in a trial of the OX40 agonist ivuxolimab. The receptor comes from an adult with an advanced solid tumor such as melanoma, head and neck, liver or kidney cancer. The chain joins TRBV28 to TRBJ1-5; the D gene is possibly TRBD1 (6 bases). The CDR3 nucleotides are TGTGCCAGCAGTTTTCTATCCTCCACAGGGTCCGGACAGCCCCAGCATTTT. Encoded protein: CASSFLSSTGSGQPQHF.